A single TCR beta chain is shown here with its context. Its antigen is unknown. The data stem from a study of identical twins. Study observations and caveats: The study drew conclusions from cross-sectional statistical analysis, not from following the same donors.

CDR1 and CDR2 (germline): SGHTA, FQGNSA. The CDR3 runs to 14 residues. Trimming at V came to 5 bases and at J to 5 bases, leaving 3 bases not matched to a gene. TCRdb redid the calling of the 5' RACE reads with MiXCR, one entry per CDR3 protein. The data show over 600,000 distinct CDR3 sequences, with 21% seen just once and around 4.4% held by the top ten. These data were also reused for a study on T cells expressing NK-cell markers. That paper states: Among CD8+ T cells from five or six donors, dominant NKG2C+ clonotypes accounted for about 1.0-7.0%. Leadership of the CD3+CD56-NKG2C+ fraction also belonged to these clonotypes in several donors.

V is TRBV7-2 and J is TRBJ1-4; TRBD1 matches at 9 bases. The sequence derives from a woman aged 18-35 years in good health. Sequenced sample: PBMCs. In DNA form, the CDR3 reads TGTGCCAGCAGCCGCGGGACAGGGAATGAAAAACTGTTTTTT. It codes for CASSRGTGNEKLFF.